This is a list of T cell receptor beta chains from one sample in a study of T cell responses to AZD1222 COVID-19 vaccine. Assay: immunoSEQ multiplex PCR; the TCRdb copy retains only in-frame clones and omits some. The data contain roughly 120,000 clones, about nine tenths of them seen just once; the ten biggest clones take up around 5%. Sequencing was performed on peripheral blood, taken on day 0 of AZD1222 vaccination. These receptors were collected from an adult in good health. Each CDR3 is given with its conserved first and last residue. The D gene is left open where the match is weak. The size field is filled for only some rows; it gives once, few, many or a size class.

cdr3_aa cdr3_nt d_call clone_size j_call cdr3_length v_call
CASSYGRGENSPLHF TGTGCCAGCAGTTATGGGAGGGGCGAGAATTCACCCCTCCACTTT . . TRBJ1-6 15 TRBV6-6
CASSQGPWRGDTDTQYF TGTGCCAGCAGCCAAGGTCCCTGGCGGGGGGACACAGATACGCAGTATTTT TRBD2 . TRBJ2-3 17 TRBV4-2
CASSPLDSNTEAFF TGTGCCAGCAGCCCCTTGGACAGCAACACTGAAGCTTTCTTT . . TRBJ1-1 14 TRBV3-1/TRBV3-2
CSVVYGQGVTEAFF TGCAGCGTTGTGTATGGGCAGGGAGTCACTGAAGCTTTCTTT . . TRBJ1-1 14 TRBV29-1
CSGPLRNTQYF TGCAGTGGCCCACTAAGGAATACGCAGTATTTT . . TRBJ2-3 11 TRBV20-1
CASSLASGPNTGELFF TGTGCCAGCAGCTTAGCTTCAGGGCCTAACACCGGGGAGCTGTTTTTT . . TRBJ2-2 16 TRBV7-2
CASSPDGDPYGYTF TGTGCCAGCAGCCCCGATGGAGATCCCTATGGCTACACCTTC . . TRBJ1-2 14 TRBV7-2
CASSIRDYGYTF TGTGCCAGTAGTATCAGGGACTATGGCTACACCTTC . once TRBJ1-2 12 TRBV19
CASTPQGGNEQFF TGTGCCAGCACCCCCCAGGGGGGGAATGAGCAGTTCTTC . few TRBJ2-1 13 TRBV6-5
CASGFGVFYGYTF TGTGCCAGCGGCTTTGGGGTTTTCTATGGCTACACCTTC . . TRBJ1-2 13 TRBV5-4
CASSNRPGQGNEKLFF TGTGCCAGCAGCAACAGGCCAGGACAGGGGAATGAAAAACTGTTTTTT TRBD1 . TRBJ1-4 16 TRBV5-5
CASSYAQTGGGDTQYF TGTGCCAGCAGTTACGCCCAGACAGGGGGAGGAGATACGCAGTATTTT TRBD1 . TRBJ2-3 16 TRBV6-5
CASSLGQLTEAFF TGCGCCAGCAGCTTGGGCCAACTGACTGAAGCTTTCTTT . . TRBJ1-1 13 TRBV5-1
CASSPSTPSYNSPLHF TGTGCCAGCTCACCTTCTACGCCCTCCTATAATTCACCCCTCCACTTT . . TRBJ1-6 16 TRBV18
CASSEFRTEAFF TGTGCCAGCAGTGAATTCCGGACTGAAGCTTTCTTT . . TRBJ1-1 12 TRBV2
CASRETGNYGYTF TGTGCCAGCAGGGAGACGGGTAACTATGGCTACACCTTC . . TRBJ1-2 13 TRBV7-2
CASSLGEDQPQHF TGTGCCAGCAGTTTAGGGGAAGATCAGCCCCAGCATTTT . few TRBJ1-5 13 TRBV12-3/TRBV12-4
CASSQDSPAGNTIYF TGCGCCAGCAGCCAAGATAGCCCGGCGGGAAACACCATATATTTT . . TRBJ1-3 15 TRBV4-1
CAISYRDAENTEAFF TGTGCCATCAGTTACAGGGACGCGGAGAACACTGAAGCTTTCTTT . . TRBJ1-1 15 TRBV10-3
CASSQEYQGGEPQHF TGCGCCAGCAGCCAAGAATATCAGGGGGGAGAGCCCCAGCATTTT TRBD1 . TRBJ1-5 15 TRBV4-3
CASSLGGIETQYF TGTGCCAGCAGCTTGGGAGGGATAGAGACCCAGTACTTC TRBD2 . TRBJ2-5 13 TRBV7-9
CASSETSGGFDEQFF TGTGCCAGCAGTGAGACTAGCGGGGGGTTCGATGAGCAGTTCTTC TRBD2 once TRBJ2-1 15 TRBV2
CASSEVRWQLVDGYTF TGTGCCAGCAGTGAAGTTAGGTGGCAGCTCGTGGATGGCTACACCTTC . . TRBJ1-2 16 TRBV6-1
CASSLVVGQGALGYEQYF TGTGCCAGCAGCTTAGTAGTGGGACAGGGGGCGCTGGGCTACGAGCAGTACTTC TRBD1 . TRBJ2-7 18 TRBV7-2
CASSARTLGEQYF TGTGCCAGCAGTGCCCGGACCTTGGGGGAGCAGTACTTC . . TRBJ2-7 13 TRBV27
CAISLQGAQGYTF TGTGCCATCAGCTTACAGGGGGCGCAGGGCTACACCTTC TRBD1 once TRBJ1-2 13 TRBV10-3
CATSRDSGGRGAKNIQYF TGTGCCACCAGCAGAGATTCTGGGGGGCGAGGGGCCAAAAACATTCAGTACTTC . once TRBJ2-4 18 TRBV15
CASSVDEERTQYF TGTGCCAGCAGCGTCGACGAGGAGCGTACGCAGTATTTT . . TRBJ2-3 13 TRBV9
CASSPGGSGGDNQPQHF TGTGCCAGCAGCCCCGGAGGTTCCGGGGGAGATAATCAGCCCCAGCATTTT . once TRBJ1-5 17 TRBV11-2
CASRRDSYEQYF TGTGCCAGCAGACGGGACAGTTACGAGCAGTACTTC TRBD1 . TRBJ2-7 12 TRBV12-3/TRBV12-4